Many counts were recorded for the clone carrying this TCR beta chain. Its matching antigen is unknown. As for time point: newly diagnosed GD, antithyroid drugs for less than 3 months. PBMC RNA served as the TCR library source. This sample is drawn from a study of regulatory T cells in long-lasting Graves disease. Study context: New Graves' disease cases had less than 3 months of antithyroid drugs. Notes on the study in general: Persistent patients shared more public clonotypes (about 2,700) than newly diagnosed patients (about 1,000). TRBV28, TRBJ1-2 and TRBJ2-5 emerged as the favored segments in persistent disease.

Construction of TCR beta libraries relied on iRepertoire HTBI primers and on Arm-PCR targeting CDR3 regions. Each CDR3 protein gets one entry after TCRdb re-called the multiplex PCR reads with MiXCR. The sample contains around 450,000 distinct CDR3 sequences, around 14% of which appear only once. This CDR3 has 14 residues. Germline trimming cut 1 base from V and 3 bases from J; bases unmatched to any gene: 5. Looked up from germline, CDR1 is DFQATT and CDR2 is SNEGSKA (reference sequence). This sample was shared with a second study, whose subject was T cells in Graves' hyperthyroidism and ophthalmopathy. This second study says: Disease duration under 2 months; hyperthyroidism patients were aged 18 to 65.

The sample was peripheral blood mononuclear cells (PBMCs), taken at new diagnosis, from a patient treated with antithyroid drugs. This receptor was taken from a woman in her thirties with Graves disease. This chain uses TRBV20-1 with TRBJ2-7, with 8 nucleotides matching TRBD1. Here the CDR3 reads CSARVLDRVYEQYF. In DNA form, the CDR3 reads TGCAGTGCTAGAGTTTTGGACAGGGTCTACGAGCAGTACTTC.